A single sample gave rise to the 13 T cell receptor beta chains below, sequenced in a study of cytomegalovirus exposure and HLA in healthy donors. The data were produced by immunoSEQ multiplex PCR, yet TCRdb's version contains in-frame clones alone and is incomplete. The sample records about 160,000 clones, over 80% being singletons. Input material: PBMCs. All receptors derive from a man younger than 45 in good health and CMV-seropositive.

This sequence joins TRBV9 and TRBJ2-5; 8 bases fit TRBD1. Germline V gene sequence: CDR1 SGDLS, CDR2 YYNGEE. Trimming cost V 0 bases and J 0 bases; bases outside gene matches: 4. CDR3 length equals 16 residues. CDR3 loop: CASSVGTGGDQETQYF. As DNA, the CDR3 is TGTGCCAGCAGCGTAGGCACAGGGGGAGACCAAGAGACCCAGTACTTC.

This rearrangement joins TRBV7-6 to TRBJ2-3, with TRBD1 matching 8 bases. Losses at the gene ends were 0 bases for V and 4 bases for J; bases not matched to a gene: 6. Germline assignment: CDR1 SGHVS and CDR2 FNYEAQ. The CDR3 covers 16 residues. This CDR3 reads CASSLADRDRADTQYF. The CDR3 bases are TGTGCCAGCAGCTTAGCGGACAGGGATCGGGCAGATACGCAGTATTTT.

This chain links TRBV11-3 with TRBJ2-5, with D possibly TRBD1 on 6 matching bases. Germline-derived CDR1 and CDR2 are SGHNT and YENEEA. The germline V and J ends were trimmed by 3 bases and 4 bases, with 24 bases remaining between them. This CDR3 has 18 amino acids. The CDR3 DNA reads TGTGCCAGCAGCTTTCATGGTGGTGGGGGCGCCTCTCGAGAGACCCAGTACTTC. It codes for CASSFHGGGGASRETQYF.

This chain connects TRBV6-1 to TRBJ2-7; 7 bases agree with TRBD1. The CDR3 is made up of 15 amino acids. Germline-derived CDR1 and CDR2 are MNHNS and SASEGT. With V trimmed by 4 bases and J by 2 bases, 8 bases remained unmatched. Here the CDR3 DNA reads TGTGCCAGCAGTGGTCCCGGGACAGCAGCCTACGAGCAGTACTTC. The encoded protein is CASSGPGTAAYEQYF.

The chain has TRBV5-1 and TRBJ1-4; the D gene is possibly TRBD1 (6 bases). Trimming took off 3 bases at V and 0 bases at J, with 15 bases between the two ends. Germline V gives CDR1 SGHRS, CDR2 YFSETQ. CDR3 length: 17 amino acids. The CDR3 here is CASSWVPTGTTNEKLFF. The CDR3 region has the DNA TGCGCCAGCAGCTGGGTCCCGACAGGAACAACTAATGAAAAACTGTTTTTT. Full variable domain (outside the CDR3, taken from reference TRBV5-1 and TRBJ1-4): KAGVTQTPRYLIKTRGQQVTLSCSPISGHRSVSWYQQTPGQGLQFLFEYFSETQRNKGNFPGRFSGRQFSNSRSEMNVSTLELGDSALYLCASSWVPTGTTNEKLFFGSGTQLSVL.

The rearrangement uses TRBV18 and TRBJ2-4, with TRBD2 matching over 14 bases. The V gene end was trimmed by 6 bases and the J gene end by 5 bases; junction bases not matched to a gene: 6. Germline-derived CDR1 and CDR2 are KGHSH and LQKENI. The CDR3 totals 16 residues. CDR3 sequence reads: CASSQTSGGAQNIQYF. The CDR3 DNA reads TGTGCCAGCTCCCAGACTAGCGGGGGGGCCCAAAACATTCAGTACTTC.

The rearrangement joins TRBV19 to TRBJ1-4; possible D gene TRBD1, 5 bases. The CDR3 has 15 amino acids. V was clipped by 7 bases and J by 4 bases, with 16 bases between them. Germline loops: CDR1 LNHDA, CDR2 SQIVND (reference sequence). The CDR3 nucleotides are TGTGCCAGTATATTCGGGAGGGGCGATAATGAAAAACTGTTTTTT. It is translated as CASIFGRGDNEKLFF.

The chain joins TRBV25-1 to TRBJ1-2; TRBD1 is a possible D gene (5 bases). Trimming cost V 1 base and J 5 bases, with 11 bases left between them. In germline, CDR1 is MGHDK, CDR2 SYGVNS. The CDR3 loop spans 14 amino acids. Written as DNA, the CDR3 is TGTGCCAGCAGTGAATCGGGGGGAGGGTATGGCTACACCTTC. It yields the protein CASSESGGGYGYTF.

The genes are TRBV6-4 and TRBJ1-6; 9 bases match TRBD1. The germline CDR1 and CDR2 sequences are MRHNA and SNTAGT. The CDR3 length is 15 residues. Trimming removed 8 bases from V and 6 bases from J; junction bases left unmatched: 8. CDR3 residues: CASSKTGGTNSPLHF. CDR3 sequence (DNA): TGTGCCAGCTCTAAGACAGGGGGAACTAATTCACCCCTCCACTTT.

This chain links TRBV5-1 with TRBJ2-2, with a weak D call TRBD1 (5 bases). The CDR3 is made up of 17 amino acids. Germline CDR1 reads SGHRS; CDR2 reads YFSETQ. Trimming pared 7 bases from V and 0 bases from J, leaving 19 bases between. CDR3 DNA: TGCGCCAGCTCCCCCGTGGCAGGGATAACGAACACCGGGGAGCTGTTTTTT. The encoded protein is CASSPVAGITNTGELFF.

This clone has a single count. The J gene is TRBJ2-2, the V gene TRBV7-9; tentatively, D is TRBD1 (5 bases). Germline assignment: CDR1 SEHNR and CDR2 FQNEAQ (reference sequence). Trimming stripped 5 bases from V and 8 bases from J, with 21 bases between. The CDR3 contains 16 residues. CDR3 sequence (DNA): TGTGCCAGCAGCCCCTTCCAGGGAATACTCTCTGGGGAGCTGTTTTTT. Translated: CASSPFQGILSGELFF.

In its sample, this clone was seen a few times. This chain connects TRBV7-9 to TRBJ1-4, with D possibly TRBD1 on 5 matching bases. Germline V CDR1 and CDR2: SEHNR, FQNEAQ (reference sequence). V shed 1 base and J shed 7 bases, with 7 bases lying between them. This CDR3 is 13 amino acids long. CDR3 region: CASSLGRGEKLFF. The CDR3 nucleotides read TGTGCCAGCAGCTTAGGGAGGGGTGAAAAACTGTTTTTT.

This clone was detected a few times. The chain recombines TRBV7-9 with TRBJ1-2, with 8 bases lining up with TRBD1. The CDR3 runs 13 residues. V shed 2 bases, J shed 4 bases, and the junction held 0 bases outside the gene matches. Germline V gives CDR1 SEHNR, CDR2 FQNEAQ (reference sequence). Written as DNA, the CDR3 is TGTGCCAGCAGCTTACAGGGGGCCTATGGCTACACCTTC. Translating gives CASSLQGAYGYTF.